Included here is one TCR beta chain sequence, with context. The CDR3 loop spans 13 amino acids. CDR1 and CDR2 (germline): MNHNS, SASEGT. Trimming removed 5 bases from V and 4 bases from J, with 9 bases in between. This was a deep-level run. TCRdb keeps only in-frame clones here, not all; method: immunoSEQ multiplex PCR. The profile shows roughly 700,000 clones, around 67% of them singletons. The sample belongs to a study of shared clonotypes between healthy human individuals. This sequence was found in a woman in her thirties in good health. The V gene is TRBV6-1, the J gene TRBJ2-1, with D perhaps matching TRBD1 (5 bases). The sample taken for sequencing was memory CD4+ T cells sorted from blood. Sample subset: CD45RA-negative fraction. This CDR3 is CASSIQVYNEQFF. The CDR3, as DNA: TGTGCCAGCAGTATACAGGTGTACAATGAGCAGTTCTTC.